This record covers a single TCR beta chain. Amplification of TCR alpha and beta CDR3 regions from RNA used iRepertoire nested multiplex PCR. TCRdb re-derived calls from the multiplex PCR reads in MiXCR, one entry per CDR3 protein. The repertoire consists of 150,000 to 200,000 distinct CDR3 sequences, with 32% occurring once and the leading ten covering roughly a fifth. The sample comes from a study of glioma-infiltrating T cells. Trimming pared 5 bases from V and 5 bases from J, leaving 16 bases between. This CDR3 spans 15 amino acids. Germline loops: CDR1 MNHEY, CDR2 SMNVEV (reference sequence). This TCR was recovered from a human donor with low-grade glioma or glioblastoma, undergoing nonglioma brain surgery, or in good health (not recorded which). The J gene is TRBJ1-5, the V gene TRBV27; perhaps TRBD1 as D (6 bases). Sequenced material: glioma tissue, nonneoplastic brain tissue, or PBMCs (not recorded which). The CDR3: CASSTTLTGYQPQHF. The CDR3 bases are TGTGCCAGCAGTACTACCTTGACAGGCTATCAGCCCCAGCATTTT.